This T cell receptor beta chain was captured by sequencing in a study of blood T cell repertoires in COVID-19 (dated by TCRdb to 2018 to 2021). Regarding the complete study: Collaborator samples came from the United States, Italy and Spain and covered acute and convalescent phases of COVID-19. The sample metadata nearly always contained a de-identified subject ID, COVID-19 status, age in years and sex. The material from the prospective study consisted of cDNA or gDNA derived from T cells, B-cell-depleted T cells, or PBMCs. Subjects who had been exposed to COVID-19, were actively infected with it, or had recovered from it provided the deeply sampled blood TCRbeta repertoires that made up the dataset. The samples were drawn from the first 160 participants of the ongoing ImmuneRACE study and from 1,254 subjects provided by 6 global collaborators. A freely available public database, intended as a resource for researchers studying the immune response to SARS-CoV-2, is where the repertoires were released. Where available, HLA class I and class II types were taken from metadata supplied by the sample provider and were not determined by assay-based typing.

TCRbeta CDR3 regions were amplified from genomic DNA by means of the immunoSEQ Assay, a bias-controlled multiplex PCR. As for how the authors treated the data: The number of nucleated cells in each sample was estimated by amplification of reference gene primers within the assay. To quantify the absolute abundance of each unique TCRbeta CDR3 rearrangement, sequence reads were collapsed and filtered. For each sample, productive Simpson clonality was calculated as the square root of Simpson's diversity index across productive rearrangements. Held by TCRdb, this immuneACCESS table contains in-frame sequences only and omits some clones. Under half of the omission traces to an unresolved V gene where checked; the cause of the rest is unknown. The DNA gave D and trimming, while V, J and clone size come from that table. For this sample the table gives more than 250,000 clones, of which roughly 90% were detected only once. The ten most abundant clones make up around 0.7% of the sample.

Collaborating institutions collected whole blood in K2EDTA tubes following their own protocols. Collaborator samples were shipped for TCRbeta analysis as frozen whole blood, isolated PBMCs, or DNA extracted from either sample type. In the case of this clone: Its cognate antigen has yet to be identified. No base-level quality is on record; no much larger clone is a single base apart.

General findings and caveats noted by the study authors: How much clinical and demographic metadata was included differed by source and by participant, and the metadata was provided uncurated.

CDR1 KGHSH and CDR2 LQKENI were looked up in the germline V gene. The CDR3 has 16 amino acids, counting the end cysteine and phenylalanine. The DNA shown is the 48-base CDR3, in frame from base 1. The junction shows trimming of 0 bases on V and 4 bases on J, and the gene matches do not reach 6 bases of it. The specimen sequenced was peripheral blood. The chain couples TRBV18 to TRBJ2-5; the central 9 bases match TRBD1. This receptor was identified in a human donor in a cohort sampled during active COVID-19. The sequenced DNA is TGTGCCAGCTCACCACCGAGGCTGACAGGGGGAGAGACCCAGTACTTC. Its coded protein is CASSPPRLTGGETQYF.